This is a list of T cell receptor beta chains from one sample in a study of blood T cell repertoires in COVID-19. Only in-frame clones appear in the TCRdb table, and some are missing; sequencing was by immunoSEQ multiplex PCR. The sample contains about 100,000 clones, 88% of which appear only once. The sequencing input was peripheral blood. These receptors all stem from a woman aged 55-69 years with acute or convalescent COVID-19. CDR3s include the opening cysteine and the closing phenylalanine or tryptophan.

v_call cdr3_aa
TRBV5-1 CASSLTNSPLHF
TRBV6-5 CASSLGGVGTEAFF
TRBV25-1 CASDRAGELFF
TRBV24-1 CATSDPRVAGTDTQYF
TRBV6-5 CASRMGTASGYTF
TRBV25-1 CASSAMGGQPQHF
TRBV7-2 CASSLRGLAGQDEQFF
TRBV10-3 CAISDIDREREQYF
TRBV3-1/TRBV3-2 CASSQVNRGAFF
TRBV24-1 CATSDFRGTYGYTF
TRBV4-1 CASSQDVTARPYF
TRBV6-5 CASSPAGFGNTIYF
TRBV19 CASSMGTGFSGNTIYF
TRBV19 CASSIAATVLGNTIYF
TRBV24-1 CATSAASGGTEAFF
TRBV18 CASSPGTGSKGYTF
TRBV9 CASSVSHSNTGELFF
TRBV5-1 CASSLGTGGNTEAFF
TRBV27 CASSSSGQGKGQPQHF
TRBV30 CAWSGTIPPYEQYF
TRBV3-1/TRBV3-2 CASSQAFSRGDTEAFF
TRBV2 CASGEAEFTEAFF
TRBV6-5 CASSRGGSTEAFF
TRBV4-2 CASSSNLRGSYNEQFF
TRBV29-1 CSVLQGAGRDRWGYTF
TRBV19 CASKKAGDQPQHF
TRBV19 CASSTSASSYEQYF
TRBV24-1 CATRDRENTEAFF
TRBV3-1/TRBV3-2 CASSLTSGLYNEQFF
TRBV28 CASSLNRGAEAFF
TRBV7-9 CASSPGWVNYGYTF
TRBV19 CASTRQGADQPQHF
TRBV28 CASRLDRVNSPLHF
TRBV27 CASSFSGTRTNYGYTF
TRBV19 CASTVQGGGNQPQHF
TRBV19 CASSIRDRLNSPLHF
TRBV10-3 CASTPGLAGGGGTDTQYF
TRBV19 CATSTGALYNSPLHF
TRBV5-1 CASSFGQLNTEAFF
TRBV28 CASSSGGQGHNEQFF
TRBV6-5 CASSYSASGGETQYF
TRBV7-8 CASSLFGTGLNQPQHF
TRBV2 CASRTGTIYNEQFF
TRBV5-6 CASNAGWGKNIQYF
TRBV7-8 CASSSGGGPSNTGELFF
TRBV4-1 CASSQASVPYNEQFF
TRBV5-1 CASSLAGETQYF
TRBV9 CASTVGWGGEETQYF
TRBV20-1 CSASIWGGGNEQFF
TRBV3-1/TRBV3-2 CASSFLGGEQFF